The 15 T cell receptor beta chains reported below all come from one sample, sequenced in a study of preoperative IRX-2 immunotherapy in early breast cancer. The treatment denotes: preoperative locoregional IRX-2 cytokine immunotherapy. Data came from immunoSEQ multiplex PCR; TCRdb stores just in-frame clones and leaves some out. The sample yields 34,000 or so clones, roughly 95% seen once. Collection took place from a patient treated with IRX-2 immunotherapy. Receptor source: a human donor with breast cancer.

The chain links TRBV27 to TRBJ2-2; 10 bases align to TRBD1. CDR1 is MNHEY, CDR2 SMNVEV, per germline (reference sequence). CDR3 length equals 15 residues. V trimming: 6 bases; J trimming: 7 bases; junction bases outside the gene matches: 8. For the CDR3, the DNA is TGTGCCAGCAGAAGGGACAGGGGAAAAATCGGGGAGCTGTTTTTT. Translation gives CASRRDRGKIGELFF.

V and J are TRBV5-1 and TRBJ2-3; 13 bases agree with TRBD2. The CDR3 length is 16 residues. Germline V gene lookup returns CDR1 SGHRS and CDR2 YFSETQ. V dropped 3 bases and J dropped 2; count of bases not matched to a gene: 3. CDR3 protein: CASSSLAGGFTDTQYF. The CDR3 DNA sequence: TGCGCCAGCAGCTCACTAGCGGGGGGGTTCACAGATACGCAGTATTTT.

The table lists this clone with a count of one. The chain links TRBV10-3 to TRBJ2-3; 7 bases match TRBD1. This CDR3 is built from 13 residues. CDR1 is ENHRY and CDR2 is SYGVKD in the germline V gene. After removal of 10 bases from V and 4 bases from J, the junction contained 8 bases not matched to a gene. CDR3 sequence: CATKETGPDTQYF. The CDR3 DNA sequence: TGTGCCACCAAGGAGACAGGGCCAGATACGCAGTATTTT.

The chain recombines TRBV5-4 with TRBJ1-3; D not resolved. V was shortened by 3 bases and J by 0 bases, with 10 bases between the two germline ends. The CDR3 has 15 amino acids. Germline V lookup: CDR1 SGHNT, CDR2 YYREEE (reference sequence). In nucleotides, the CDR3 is TGTGCCAGCAGCTCCGGATCCCGCTCTGGAAACACCATATATTTT. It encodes CASSSGSRSGNTIYF.

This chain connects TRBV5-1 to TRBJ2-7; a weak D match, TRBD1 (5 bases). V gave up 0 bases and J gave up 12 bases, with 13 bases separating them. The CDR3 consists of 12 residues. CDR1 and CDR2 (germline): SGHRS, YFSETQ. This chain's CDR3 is CASSLDIRVRYF. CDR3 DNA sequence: TGCGCCAGCAGCTTGGACATCAGGGTTCGGTACTTC.

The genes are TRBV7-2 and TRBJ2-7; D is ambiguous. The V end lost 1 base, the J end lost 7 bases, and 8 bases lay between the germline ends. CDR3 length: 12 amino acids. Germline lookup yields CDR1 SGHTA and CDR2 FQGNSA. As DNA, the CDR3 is TGTGCCAGCAGCTTAGTCAGGCGGGAGCAGTACTTC. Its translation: CASSLVRREQYF.

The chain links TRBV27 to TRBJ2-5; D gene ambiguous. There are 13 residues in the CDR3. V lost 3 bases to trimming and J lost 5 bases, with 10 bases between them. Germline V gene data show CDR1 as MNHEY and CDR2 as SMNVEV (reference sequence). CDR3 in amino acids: CASSLRRRETQYF. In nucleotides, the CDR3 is TGTGCCAGCAGTTTGCGGCGGCGGGAGACCCAGTACTTC.

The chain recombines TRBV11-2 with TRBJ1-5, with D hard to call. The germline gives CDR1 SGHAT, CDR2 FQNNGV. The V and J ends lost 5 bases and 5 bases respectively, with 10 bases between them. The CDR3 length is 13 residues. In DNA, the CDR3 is TGTGCCAGCAGCCTCTCCGCGGATCAGCCCCAGCATTTT. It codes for CASSLSADQPQHF.

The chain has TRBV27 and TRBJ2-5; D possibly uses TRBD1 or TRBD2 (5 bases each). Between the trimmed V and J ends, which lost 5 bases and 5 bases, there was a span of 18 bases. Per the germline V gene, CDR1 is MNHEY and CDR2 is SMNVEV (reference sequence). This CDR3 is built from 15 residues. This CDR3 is CASSPRTGRWETQYF. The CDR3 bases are TGTGCCAGCAGTCCACGGACGGGGCGCTGGGAGACCCAGTACTTC.

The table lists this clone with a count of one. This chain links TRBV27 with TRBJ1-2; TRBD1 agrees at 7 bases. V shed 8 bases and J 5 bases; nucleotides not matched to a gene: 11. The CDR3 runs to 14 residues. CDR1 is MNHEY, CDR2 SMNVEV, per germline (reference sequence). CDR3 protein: CASGPGGGIYGYTF. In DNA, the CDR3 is TGTGCCAGCGGCCCTGGAGGGGGCATTTATGGCTACACCTTC.

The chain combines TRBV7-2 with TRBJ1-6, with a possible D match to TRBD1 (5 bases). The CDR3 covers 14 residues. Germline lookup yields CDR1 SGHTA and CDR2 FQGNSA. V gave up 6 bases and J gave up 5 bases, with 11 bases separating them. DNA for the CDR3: TGTGCCAGCAGTTCGGACACCAATAATTCACCCCTCCACTTT. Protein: CASSSDTNNSPLHF.

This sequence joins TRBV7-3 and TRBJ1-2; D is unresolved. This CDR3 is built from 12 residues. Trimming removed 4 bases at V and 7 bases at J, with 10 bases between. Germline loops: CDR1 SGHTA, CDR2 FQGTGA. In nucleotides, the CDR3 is TGTGCCAGCAGCTCGGTTGGAAGTGGCTACACCTTC. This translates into CASSSVGSGYTF.

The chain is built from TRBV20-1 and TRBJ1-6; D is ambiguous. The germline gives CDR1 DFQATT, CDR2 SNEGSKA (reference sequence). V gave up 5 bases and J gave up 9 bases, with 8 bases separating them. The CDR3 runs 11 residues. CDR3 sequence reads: CSAPAGSPLHF. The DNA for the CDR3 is TGCAGTGCTCCCGCCGGTTCACCCCTCCACTTT.

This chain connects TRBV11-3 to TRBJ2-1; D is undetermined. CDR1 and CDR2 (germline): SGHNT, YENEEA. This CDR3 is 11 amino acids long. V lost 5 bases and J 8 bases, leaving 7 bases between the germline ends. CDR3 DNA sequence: TGTGCCAGCAGCCGTCAGGATGAGCAGTTCTTC. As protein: CASSRQDEQFF.

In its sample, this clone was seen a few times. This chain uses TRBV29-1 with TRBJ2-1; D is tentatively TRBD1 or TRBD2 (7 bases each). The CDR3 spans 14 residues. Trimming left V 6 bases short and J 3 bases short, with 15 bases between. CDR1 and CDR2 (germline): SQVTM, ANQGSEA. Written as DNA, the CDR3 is TGCAGCGTGGACAGGCTAGCGGACTACAATGAGCAGTTCTTC. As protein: CSVDRLADYNEQFF.